This T cell receptor (beta chain) comes out of a study of blood T cells in healthy people across ages. The count of this clonotype is one. The antigen is undetermined. Germline V gene sequence: CDR1 MNHNY, CDR2 SVGAGI (reference sequence). Unmatched junction bases numbered 10, after V lost 6 bases and J lost 8 bases. This CDR3 is 14 amino acids long. Study-level findings and limits: Compared with aged donors, long-lived donors showed fewer expanded clones, suggesting selection.

Using a J-beta primer mix together with a sample-barcoded 5' primer, a second PCR was run for roughly 7 to 11 cycles. TCRdb re-called the 5' RACE reads through MiXCR, storing one row per CDR3 protein. Among some 1.4 million distinct CDR3 sequences listed, approximately 38% were seen once. This receptor was identified in a woman between 18 and 29 years old in good health. The chain combines TRBV6-6 with TRBJ1-2; 9 positions agree with TRBD1. Source material: blood. The CDR3 protein is CASSLNRGREGYTF. CDR3 nucleotide sequence: TGTGCCAGCAGCCTCAACAGGGGGCGTGAAGGCTACACCTTC.